The TCR beta chain described here comes from a study of T cell responses to AZD1222 COVID-19 vaccine. As for the study in general: Pooling of second doses given at about 4 or about 12 weeks was done. General study results and limits: CD4 TCRs linked to vaccination spanned spike, dominating at 160-218 and 743-854.

The assay was immunoSEQ multiplex PCR, and TCRdb's table has in-frame clones only and misses some. The table has over 100,000 clones, about 88% seen once. Points on this clone: What it binds is not known.

The CDR3 length is 13 residues. Germline-derived CDR1 and CDR2 are MNHEY and SVGAGI. Trimming took 5 bases from V and 7 from J, leaving 11 bases between them. The chain recombines TRBV6-5 with TRBJ1-4; D unclear. This clonotype was sampled from an adult in good health. This specimen was peripheral blood, taken on day 0 of AZD1222 vaccination. The CDR3 DNA is TGTGCCAGCAGTACCCGGCTAGGTGAAAAACTGTTTTTT. Residues: CASSTRLGEKLFF.